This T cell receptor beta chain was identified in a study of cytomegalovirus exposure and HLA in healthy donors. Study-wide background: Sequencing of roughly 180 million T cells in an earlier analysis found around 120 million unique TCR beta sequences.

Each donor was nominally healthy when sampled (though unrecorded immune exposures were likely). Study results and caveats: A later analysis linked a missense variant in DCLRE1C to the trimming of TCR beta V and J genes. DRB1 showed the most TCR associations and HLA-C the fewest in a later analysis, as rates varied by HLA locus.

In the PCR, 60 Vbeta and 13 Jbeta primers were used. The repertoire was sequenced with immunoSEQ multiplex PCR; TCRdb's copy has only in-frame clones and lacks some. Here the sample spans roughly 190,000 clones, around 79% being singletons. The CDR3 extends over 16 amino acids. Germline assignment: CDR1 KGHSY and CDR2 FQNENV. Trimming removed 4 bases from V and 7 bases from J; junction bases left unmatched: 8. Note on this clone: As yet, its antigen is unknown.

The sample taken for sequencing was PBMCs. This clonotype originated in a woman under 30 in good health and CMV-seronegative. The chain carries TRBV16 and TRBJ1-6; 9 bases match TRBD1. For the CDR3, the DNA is TGTGCCAGCAGCCCGGGACAGGGTACCGTGAATTCACCCCTCCACTTT. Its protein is CASSPGQGTVNSPLHF. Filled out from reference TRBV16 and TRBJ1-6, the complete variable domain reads GEEVAQTPKHLVRGEGQKAKLYCAPIKGHSYVFWYQQVLKNEFKFLISFQNENVFDETGMPKERFSAKCLPNSPCSLEIQATKLEDSAVYFCASSPGQGTVNSPLHFGNGTRLTVT.